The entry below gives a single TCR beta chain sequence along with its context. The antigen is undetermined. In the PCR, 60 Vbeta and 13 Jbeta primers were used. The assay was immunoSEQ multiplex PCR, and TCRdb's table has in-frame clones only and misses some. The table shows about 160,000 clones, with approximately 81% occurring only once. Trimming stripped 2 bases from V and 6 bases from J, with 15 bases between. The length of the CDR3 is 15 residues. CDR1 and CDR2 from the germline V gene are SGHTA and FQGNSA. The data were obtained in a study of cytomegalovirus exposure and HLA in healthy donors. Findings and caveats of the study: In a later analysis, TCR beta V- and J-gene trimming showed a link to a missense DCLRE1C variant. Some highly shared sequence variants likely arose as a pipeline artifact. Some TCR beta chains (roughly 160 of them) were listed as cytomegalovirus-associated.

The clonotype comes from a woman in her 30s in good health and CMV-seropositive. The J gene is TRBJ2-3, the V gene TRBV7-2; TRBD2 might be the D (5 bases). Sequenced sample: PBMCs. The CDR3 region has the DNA TGTGCCAGCAGCTTACGGACTGTTGGGTCTGATACGCAGTATTTT. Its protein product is CASSLRTVGSDTQYF.